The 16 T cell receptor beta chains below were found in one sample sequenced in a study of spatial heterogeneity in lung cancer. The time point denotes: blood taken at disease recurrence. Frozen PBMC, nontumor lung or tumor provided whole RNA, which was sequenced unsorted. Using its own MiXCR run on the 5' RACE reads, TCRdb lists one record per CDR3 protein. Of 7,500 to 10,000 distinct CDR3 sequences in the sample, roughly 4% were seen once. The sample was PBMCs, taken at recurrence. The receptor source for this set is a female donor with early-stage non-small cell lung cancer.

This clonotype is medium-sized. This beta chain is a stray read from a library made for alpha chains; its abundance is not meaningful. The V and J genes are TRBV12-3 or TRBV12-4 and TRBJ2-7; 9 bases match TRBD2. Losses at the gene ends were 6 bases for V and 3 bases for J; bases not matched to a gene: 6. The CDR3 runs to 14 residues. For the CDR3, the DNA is TGTGCCAGCAGCCGTAGCGGGGGACTCTACGAGCAGTACTTC. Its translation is CASSRSGGLYEQYF.

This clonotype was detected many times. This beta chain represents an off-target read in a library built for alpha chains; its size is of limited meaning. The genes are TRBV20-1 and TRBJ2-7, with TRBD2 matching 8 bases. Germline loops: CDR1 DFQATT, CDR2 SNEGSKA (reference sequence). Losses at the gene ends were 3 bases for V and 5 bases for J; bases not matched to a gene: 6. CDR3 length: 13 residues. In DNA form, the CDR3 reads TGCAGTGCTAGTCCCCAGCGGGGGAACGAGCAGTACTTC. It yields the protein CSASPQRGNEQYF.

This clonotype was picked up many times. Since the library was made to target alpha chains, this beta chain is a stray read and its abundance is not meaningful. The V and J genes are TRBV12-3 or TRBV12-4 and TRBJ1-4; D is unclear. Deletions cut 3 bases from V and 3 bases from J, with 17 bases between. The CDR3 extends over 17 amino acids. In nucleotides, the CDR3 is TGTGCCAGCAGTTTCGGCAGTTGGTTTACCGCTAATGAAAAACTGTTTTTT. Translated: CASSFGSWFTANEKLFF.

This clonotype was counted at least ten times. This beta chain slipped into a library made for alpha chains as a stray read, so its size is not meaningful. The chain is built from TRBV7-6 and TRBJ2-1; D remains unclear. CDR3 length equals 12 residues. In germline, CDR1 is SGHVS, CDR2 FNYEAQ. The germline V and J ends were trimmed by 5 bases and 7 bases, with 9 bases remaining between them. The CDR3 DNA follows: TGTGCCAGCAGCCTTCTTGCGAATGAGCAGTTCTTC. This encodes CASSLLANEQFF.

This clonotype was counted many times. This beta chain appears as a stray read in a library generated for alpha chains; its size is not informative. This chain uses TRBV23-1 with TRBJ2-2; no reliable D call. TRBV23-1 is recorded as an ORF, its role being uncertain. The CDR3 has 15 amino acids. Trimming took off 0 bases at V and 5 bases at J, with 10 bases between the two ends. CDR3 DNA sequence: TGCGCCAGCAGTCAATCTGCAGGTGTAACCGGGGAGCTGTTTTTT. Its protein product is CASSQSAGVTGELFF.

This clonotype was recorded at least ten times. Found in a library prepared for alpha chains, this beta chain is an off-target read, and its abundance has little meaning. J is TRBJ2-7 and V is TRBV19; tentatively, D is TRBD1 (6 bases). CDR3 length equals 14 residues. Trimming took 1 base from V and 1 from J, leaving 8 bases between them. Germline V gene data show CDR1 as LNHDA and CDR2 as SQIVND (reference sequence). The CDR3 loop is CASSIGTASYEQYF. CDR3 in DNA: TGTGCCAGTAGTATAGGGACAGCGTCCTACGAGCAGTACTTC.

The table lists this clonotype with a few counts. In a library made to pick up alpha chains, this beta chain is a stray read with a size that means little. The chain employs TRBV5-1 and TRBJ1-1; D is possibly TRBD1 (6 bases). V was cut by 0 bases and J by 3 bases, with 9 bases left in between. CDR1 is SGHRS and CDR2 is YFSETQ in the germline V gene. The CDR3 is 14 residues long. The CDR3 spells CASSLEGGYTEAFF. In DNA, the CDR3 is TGCGCCAGCAGCTTGGAAGGGGGGTACACTGAAGCTTTCTTT.

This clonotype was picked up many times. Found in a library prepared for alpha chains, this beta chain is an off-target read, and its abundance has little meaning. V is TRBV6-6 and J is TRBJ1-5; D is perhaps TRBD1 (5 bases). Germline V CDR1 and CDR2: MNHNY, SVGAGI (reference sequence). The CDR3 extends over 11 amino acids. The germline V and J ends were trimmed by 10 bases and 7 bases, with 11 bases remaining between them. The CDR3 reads CATQGGQPQHF. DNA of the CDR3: TGTGCCACCCAGGGTGGACAGCCCCAGCATTTT.

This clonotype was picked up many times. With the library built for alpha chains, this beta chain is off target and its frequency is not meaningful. CDR3 DNA sequence: TGTGCCAGCAGACTAGACAGGGTGCTTTCACCCCTCCACTTT. This sequence encodes CASRLDRVLSPLHF. The chain combines TRBV12-3 or TRBV12-4 with TRBJ1-6, with 7 bases aligning to TRBD1. After removal of 6 bases from V and 9 bases from J, the junction contained 8 bases not matched to a gene. CDR3 size: 14 residues.

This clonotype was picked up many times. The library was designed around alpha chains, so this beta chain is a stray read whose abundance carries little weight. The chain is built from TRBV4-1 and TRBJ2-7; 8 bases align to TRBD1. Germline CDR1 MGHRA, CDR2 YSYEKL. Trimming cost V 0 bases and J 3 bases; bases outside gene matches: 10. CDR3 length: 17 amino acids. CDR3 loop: CASSQEGGGRGRYEQYF. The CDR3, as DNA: TGCGCCAGCAGCCAAGAAGGGGGAGGCAGGGGGCGCTACGAGCAGTACTTC.

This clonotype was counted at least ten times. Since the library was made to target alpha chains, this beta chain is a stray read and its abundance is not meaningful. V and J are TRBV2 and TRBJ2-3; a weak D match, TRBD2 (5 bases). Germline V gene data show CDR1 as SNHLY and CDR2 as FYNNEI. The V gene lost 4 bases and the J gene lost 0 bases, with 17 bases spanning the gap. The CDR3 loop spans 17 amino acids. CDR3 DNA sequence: TGTGCCAGCAGTGGGTACCTAGCCACCACTAGCACAGATACGCAGTATTTT. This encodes CASSGYLATTSTDTQYF. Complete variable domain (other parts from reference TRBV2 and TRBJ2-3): EPEVTQTPSHQVTQMGQEVILRCVPISNHLYFYWYRQILGQKVEFLVSFYNNEISEKSEIFDDQFSVERPDGSNFTLKIRSTKLEDSAMYFCASSGYLATTSTDTQYFGPGTRLTVL.

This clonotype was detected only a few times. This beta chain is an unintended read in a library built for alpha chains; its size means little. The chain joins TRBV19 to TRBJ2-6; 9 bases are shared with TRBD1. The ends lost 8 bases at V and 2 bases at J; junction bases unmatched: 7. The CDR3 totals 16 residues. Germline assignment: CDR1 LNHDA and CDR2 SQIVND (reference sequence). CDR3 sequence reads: CASPSGTGPGANVLTF. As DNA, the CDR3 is TGTGCCAGTCCCTCCGGGACAGGGCCTGGGGCCAACGTCCTGACTTTC.

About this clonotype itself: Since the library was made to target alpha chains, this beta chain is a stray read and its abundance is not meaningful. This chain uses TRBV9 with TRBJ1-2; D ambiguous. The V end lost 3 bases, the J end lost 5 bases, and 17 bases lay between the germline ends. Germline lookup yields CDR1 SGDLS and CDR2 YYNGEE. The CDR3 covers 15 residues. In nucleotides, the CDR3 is TGTGCCAGCAGCGAGGTGGACCGGGTCGGTTATGGCTACACCTTC. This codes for CASSEVDRVGYGYTF.

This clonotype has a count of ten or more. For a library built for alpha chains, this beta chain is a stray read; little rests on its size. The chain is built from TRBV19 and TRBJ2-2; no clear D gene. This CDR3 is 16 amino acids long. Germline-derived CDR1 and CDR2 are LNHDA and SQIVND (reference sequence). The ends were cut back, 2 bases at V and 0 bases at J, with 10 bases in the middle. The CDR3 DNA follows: TGTGCCAGTAGTATACGGGTGGATTCGAACACCGGGGAGCTGTTTTTT. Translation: CASSIRVDSNTGELFF.

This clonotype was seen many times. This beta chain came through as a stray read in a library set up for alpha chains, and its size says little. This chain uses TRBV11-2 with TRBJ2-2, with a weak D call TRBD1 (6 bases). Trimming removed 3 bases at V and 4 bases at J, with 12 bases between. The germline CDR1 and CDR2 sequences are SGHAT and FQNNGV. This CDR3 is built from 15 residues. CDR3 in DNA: TGTGCCAGCAGCTTCACGGACAGCTTCACCGGGGAGCTGTTTTTT. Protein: CASSFTDSFTGELFF.

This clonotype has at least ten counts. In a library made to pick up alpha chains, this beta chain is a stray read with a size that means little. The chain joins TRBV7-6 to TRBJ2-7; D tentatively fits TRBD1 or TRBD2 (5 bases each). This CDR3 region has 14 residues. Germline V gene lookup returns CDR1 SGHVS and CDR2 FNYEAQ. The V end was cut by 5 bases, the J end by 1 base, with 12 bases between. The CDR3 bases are TGTGCCAGCAGCCCCCGGGACGCTTCCTACGAGCAGTACTTC. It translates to CASSPRDASYEQYF.